A single sample is the source of the 24 T cell receptor beta chains below, sequenced in a study of T-cell reconstitution after alpha-beta-depleted transplantation in children. This sample's TCRbeta library carried unique molecular identifier barcodes. MiXCR, applied by TCRdb to the PCR reads, yields one record per CDR3 protein. The profile shows roughly 220,000 distinct CDR3 sequences, around 11% of them singletons. The specimen comprised PBMCs from the stem cell graft donor, sampled from the stem cell graft. The receptors come from a human donor who donated a stem cell graft to a child with acute lymphoblastic leukemia.

This clonotype was seen ten or more times. V gene TRBV10-1 combines with J gene TRBJ2-7; D is perhaps TRBD1 (6 bases). Per the germline V gene, CDR1 is WNHNN and CDR2 is SYGVQD (reference sequence). V lost 0 bases to trimming and J lost 0 bases, with 9 bases between them. The CDR3 spans 15 residues. CDR3 amino acids: CASSESGASSYEQYF. In nucleotides, the CDR3 is TGCGCCAGCAGTGAGTCGGGGGCGAGCTCCTACGAGCAGTACTTC.

A note on this clonotype: A much bigger clone sits one base away, suggesting this may be a read error. The chain links TRBV20-1 to TRBJ2-3; no definite D call. The V gene's germline CDR1 is DFQATT and CDR2 SNEGSKA (reference sequence). Deletions cut 7 bases from V and 0 bases from J, with 14 bases between. The CDR3 contains 14 residues. The CDR3 is CSGNKGPSTDTQYF. The CDR3 nucleotides read TGCAGTGGAAATAAGGGCCCTAGCACAGATACGCAGTATTTT.

There are many counts of this clonotype. The rearrangement links TRBV6-1 to TRBJ2-7; no reliable D call. Germline values: CDR1 MNHNS, CDR2 SASEGT. The CDR3 is 14 residues long. The V end was cut by 2 bases, the J end by 2 bases, with 10 bases between. Here the CDR3 reads CASSEWDPPYEQYF. CDR3 coding DNA: TGTGCCAGCAGTGAATGGGATCCCCCCTACGAGCAGTACTTC.

This clonotype was counted at least ten times. The chain uses TRBV6-2 or TRBV6-3 and TRBJ1-5, with 8 bases fitting TRBD1. Germline V gene lookup returns CDR1 MNHEY and CDR2 SVGEGT. CDR3 length equals 16 residues. Trimming cost V 6 bases and J 1 base; bases outside gene matches: 8. DNA of the CDR3: TGTGCCAGCAGCCTCAGCAGGGGGCAAAGCAATCAGCCCCAGCATTTT. This codes for CASSLSRGQSNQPQHF.

This clonotype was seen more than once but under ten times. The chain joins TRBV6-1 to TRBJ2-1; 8 bases align to TRBD1. V lost 7 bases, J lost 7 bases, and 15 bases stayed unmatched. CDR1 MNHNS and CDR2 SASEGT come from the germline V gene. This CDR3 spans 16 amino acids. The CDR3, as DNA: TGTGCCAGCACCTCCGACTCCGGGACAGGCTCTAATGAGCAGTTCTTC. Encoded protein: CASTSDSGTGSNEQFF.

This clonotype was counted many times. The chain links TRBV4-2 to TRBJ2-5, with 7 bases matching TRBD1. Unmatched junction bases numbered 9, after V lost 0 bases and J lost 2 bases. The V gene's germline CDR1 is LGHNA and CDR2 YNFKEQ. The CDR3 sequence is 17 residues long. The CDR3 DNA sequence: TGTGCCAGCAGCCAAGATCGAGGGGGCGGCGGGCAAGAGACCCAGTACTTC. As protein: CASSQDRGGGGQETQYF.

This clonotype occurred many times. J is TRBJ2-1 and V is TRBV7-9, with D hard to call. The CDR3 totals 12 residues. The V end lost 7 bases, the J end lost 2 bases, and 6 bases lay between the germline ends. The germline V gene encodes CDR1 SEHNR and CDR2 FQNEAQ (reference sequence). The CDR3 here is CASNPPYNEQFF. CDR3 nucleotide sequence: TGTGCCAGCAATCCCCCCTACAATGAGCAGTTCTTC.

This clonotype has at least ten counts. The rearrangement links TRBV5-1 to TRBJ1-2; the D gene is possibly TRBD1 (6 bases). V lost 1 base and J 6 bases, leaving 13 bases between the germline ends. Germline V lookup: CDR1 SGHRS, CDR2 YFSETQ. The CDR3 loop spans 14 amino acids. The DNA for the CDR3 is TGCGCCAGCAGCTTGACACAGGGAGGTCATGGCTACACCTTC. This translates into CASSLTQGGHGYTF.

This clonotype was observed at least ten times. The chain has TRBV11-2 and TRBJ2-3, with D perhaps matching TRBD1 or TRBD2 (6 bases each). CDR3 length equals 16 residues. Germline CDR1 reads SGHAT; CDR2 reads FQNNGV. The V and J ends lost 1 base and 3 bases respectively, with 14 bases between them. CDR3: CASSLVEGHRTDTQYF. CDR3 DNA: TGTGCCAGCAGCTTAGTGGAGGGACATAGAACAGATACGCAGTATTTT.

Worth noting for this clonotype: With a much larger clone just one base away, this may be a read error. This rearrangement joins TRBV14 to TRBJ1-3; 8 positions match TRBD1. The CDR3 contains 16 residues. Germline V gives CDR1 SGHDN, CDR2 FVKESK. Here the CDR3 DNA reads TGTGCCAGCAGCCACACGGACAGGGCGGCTGGAAACACCATGTATTTT. Its translation: CASSHTDRAAGNTMYF.

This clonotype has a count of ten or more. The chain combines TRBV12-3 or TRBV12-4 with TRBJ1-1; TRBD1 matches 7 bases. There are 11 residues in the CDR3. Losses at the gene ends were 3 bases for V and 10 bases for J; bases not matched to a gene: 2. CDR3 in DNA: TGTGCCAGCAGTTTTCAGGGGGGAGCTTTCTTT. This gives the protein CASSFQGGAFF.

This clonotype was found a few times. This chain joins TRBV28 and TRBJ1-2; TRBD1 matches 10 bases. In germline, CDR1 is MDHEN, CDR2 SYDVKM. Germline trimming cut 5 bases from V and 7 bases from J; bases unmatched to any gene: 4. This CDR3 comprises 13 residues. As DNA, the CDR3 is TGTGCCAGCAGTGTGGGACAGGGGATTGGCTACACCTTC. Residues: CASSVGQGIGYTF.

The genes are TRBV20-1 and TRBJ2-5; possibly TRBD2 for D (6 bases). The germline CDR1 and CDR2 sequences are DFQATT and SNEGSKA (reference sequence). This CDR3 has 13 amino acids. Trimming took off 2 bases at V and 5 bases at J, with 12 bases between the two ends. CDR3 in amino acids: CSARPLATETQYF. The DNA of the CDR3 is TGCAGTGCTAGACCCCTAGCGACGGAGACCCAGTACTTC.

This clonotype has at least ten counts. The V call is TRBV6-2 or TRBV6-3, the J call TRBJ1-2; D unresolved. V was clipped by 2 bases and J by 2 bases, with 6 bases between them. The CDR3 contains 13 residues. Germline CDR1 MNHEY, CDR2 SVGEGT. For the CDR3, the DNA is TGTGCCAGCAGTTACGCAGGAAACTATGGCTACACCTTC. It is translated as CASSYAGNYGYTF.

This clonotype has at least ten counts. The chain is built from TRBV28 and TRBJ2-1; 11 bases line up with TRBD1. J lost 6 bases, V lost 6 bases, and 4 bases had no gene match. CDR1 MDHEN and CDR2 SYDVKM come from the germline V gene. The CDR3 covers 14 residues. CDR3 residues: CASSRGTGGNEQFF. The CDR3 DNA reads TGTGCCAGCAGCCGCGGGACAGGGGGCAATGAGCAGTTCTTC. The variable domain in full, completed from reference TRBV28 and TRBJ2-1, reads DVKVTQSSRYLVKRTGEKVFLECVQDMDHENMFWYRQDPGLGLRLIYFSYDVKMKEKGDIPEGYSVSREKKERFSLILESASTNQTSMYLCASSRGTGGNEQFFGPGTRLTVL.

Many counts were recorded for this clonotype. The genes are TRBV6-1 and TRBJ2-3; tentatively, D is TRBD2 (6 bases). Trimming removed 4 bases at V and 1 base at J, with 15 bases between. Germline V gene sequence: CDR1 MNHNS, CDR2 SASEGT. There are 16 residues in the CDR3. Here the CDR3 reads CASSARPRRGTDTQYF. In DNA form, the CDR3 reads TGTGCCAGCAGTGCCCGACCCCGGAGGGGCACAGATACGCAGTATTTT.

In this sample, this clonotype turned up many times. The chain employs TRBV7-2 and TRBJ2-7; D is ambiguous. V was clipped by 1 base and J by 0 bases, with 10 bases between them. There are 15 residues in the CDR3. Per the germline V gene, CDR1 is SGHTA and CDR2 is FQGNSA. The CDR3 loop reads CASSLVVFGSYEQYF. The CDR3 DNA follows: TGTGCCAGCAGCTTAGTTGTCTTCGGCTCCTACGAGCAGTACTTC.

About this clonotype: A much larger clone is a single base away; this may be a read error. This chain uses TRBV29-1 with TRBJ2-4; TRBD2 aligns across 7 bases. CDR1 and CDR2 (germline): SQVTM, ANQGSEA. The CDR3 loop spans 12 amino acids. CDR3 in DNA: TGCAGCGTTGAAGAAAGCGGGAACAGTCAGTACTTC. This sequence encodes CSVEESGNSQYF.

This clonotype showed up many times. The chain is built from TRBV7-9 and TRBJ1-1; D is undetermined. This CDR3 region has 12 residues. In germline, CDR1 is SEHNR, CDR2 FQNEAQ (reference sequence). V was cut by 2 bases and J by 3 bases, with 4 bases left in between. As DNA, the CDR3 is TGTGCCAGCAGCTTACGGGACACTGAAGCTTTCTTT. Residues: CASSLRDTEAFF.

The table lists this clonotype with many counts. V is TRBV28 and J is TRBJ2-1, with 11 nucleotides matching TRBD2. Trimming removed 5 bases from V and 8 bases from J; junction bases left unmatched: 8. Germline CDR1 and CDR2: MDHEN and SYDVKM. CDR3 length: 15 amino acids. The CDR3 bases are TGTGCCAGCAGTCCGGGACTAGCGGCATTCGATGAGCAGTTCTTC. Its translation: CASSPGLAAFDEQFF.

This clonotype was counted at least ten times. The V gene is TRBV5-1, the J gene TRBJ1-2, with D uncertain. The CDR3 loop spans 14 amino acids. CDR1 is SGHRS, CDR2 YFSETQ, per germline. With 4 bases removed from V and 0 bases from J, the gap between germline ends came to 10 bases. CDR3 sequence reads: CASSGSETNYGYTF. The CDR3 DNA follows: TGCGCCAGCAGCGGTTCAGAAACTAACTATGGCTACACCTTC.

Ten or more counts support this clonotype. The J gene is TRBJ2-3, the V gene TRBV5-1; TRBD2 matches 14 bases. V lost 0 bases to trimming and J lost 2 bases; unmatched junction nucleotides: 2. Germline-derived CDR1 and CDR2 are SGHRS and YFSETQ. The CDR3 has 17 residues. DNA of the CDR3: TGCGCCAGCAGCTTGGGGACTAGCGGGGGGTACACAGATACGCAGTATTTT. This encodes CASSLGTSGGYTDTQYF.

This clonotype has ten or more counts. The rearrangement links TRBV10-3 to TRBJ1-2; tentatively, D is TRBD1 (6 bases). Per germline, CDR1 ENHRY and CDR2 SYGVKD. CDR3 size: 16 residues. Trimming shortened V by 0 bases and J by 1 base, and 12 bases separated the two germline ends. The CDR3 region is CAISESPGQNNYGYTF. CDR3 nucleotide sequence: TGTGCCATCAGTGAGTCGCCAGGACAGAATAACTATGGCTACACCTTC.

This clonotype has ten or more counts. This rearrangement joins TRBV19 to TRBJ2-2, with a possible D match to TRBD1 (5 bases). V was trimmed by 2 bases and J by 7 bases, leaving 5 bases between them. Looked up from germline, CDR1 is LNHDA and CDR2 is SQIVND (reference sequence). This CDR3 is 12 amino acids long. CDR3 amino acids: CASSIRGGELFF. For the CDR3, the DNA is TGTGCCAGTAGTATAAGGGGCGGGGAGCTGTTTTTT.